The subject of this entry is one TCR beta chain. Its antigen is not identified. Extracted RNA was reverse transcribed into cDNA, the sequencing template. The assay was immunoSEQ multiplex PCR, and TCRdb's table has in-frame clones only and misses some. In the table there are around 82,000 clones, approximately 50% of which are singletons. This CDR3 is built from 15 residues. V shed 4 bases and J shed 5 bases, with 17 bases lying between them. CDR1 is SGHNT and CDR2 is YYREEE in the germline V gene (reference sequence). This sample stems from a study of CD8+ T cells in alopecia areata. Whole-study results and caveats: Normal scalp had lower clonality than lesional scalp, with alopecia totalis/universalis lesions showing this most strongly.

Sequenced sample: NKG2D-high CD8+ T cells sorted from blood. V gene TRBV5-4 combines with J gene TRBJ2-3, with D perhaps matching TRBD1 or TRBD2 (6 bases each). The sequence derives from a human donor with alopecia areata. CDR3 in amino acids: CASSPFSGAVDTQYF. The CDR3 DNA reads as TGTGCCAGCAGCCCCTTTTCGGGGGCGGTAGATACGCAGTATTTT.